This T cell receptor beta chain appears in the sequencing data of a study of OX40 agonist ivuxolimab in advanced cancers. Germline CDR1 and CDR2: SGHNT and YENEEA. V gave up 2 bases and J gave up 5 bases, with 13 bases separating them. This CDR3 comprises 15 residues. The data were produced by immunoSEQ multiplex PCR, yet TCRdb's version contains in-frame clones alone and is incomplete. Here the sample spans about 24,000 clones, roughly 91% being singletons. The source is an adult with an advanced solid tumor such as melanoma, head and neck, liver or kidney cancer. J is TRBJ2-1 and V is TRBV11-3, with D tentatively TRBD2 (5 bases). Specimen: CD4+ or CD8+ T cells sorted from blood, collected in a trial of the OX40 agonist ivuxolimab. CDR3 nucleotides: TGTGCCAGCAGCTTAATGGGAGCGGCTAACAATGAGCAGTTCTTC. Residues: CASSLMGAANNEQFF.